These 5 T cell receptor beta chains share one sample of origin, sequenced in a study of blood T cell repertoires in COVID-19. Assay: immunoSEQ multiplex PCR; the TCRdb copy retains only in-frame clones and omits some. The sample carries under 300,000 clones, approximately 87% recorded once. Sequenced material: peripheral blood. These receptors were taken from a man between 60 and 70 years old with acute or convalescent COVID-19.

The CDR3 coding sequence is TGTGCCAGCAGTCCGGGACAGGGGGCCCCTAGGGAGCTGTTTTTT. This sequence encodes CASSPGQGAPRELFF. The rearrangement joins TRBV6-4 to TRBJ2-2, with TRBD1 identical over 12 bases. J was trimmed by 9 bases and V by 5 bases; bases with no gene match: 7. The CDR3 is made up of 15 amino acids. Germline V CDR1 and CDR2: MRHNA, SNTAGT.

The rearrangement joins TRBV19 to TRBJ1-3; 8 nucleotides line up with TRBD1. CDR3 size: 15 residues. The ends lost 6 bases at V and 0 bases at J; junction bases unmatched: 4. Germline V gene sequence: CDR1 LNHDA, CDR2 SQIVND (reference sequence). The CDR3 reads CASSRTGTSGNTIYF. The CDR3 DNA follows: TGTGCCAGTAGCCGGACAGGGACCTCTGGAAACACCATATATTTT.

The chain uses TRBV7-9 and TRBJ1-5; 7 positions match TRBD1. This CDR3 spans 16 amino acids. The germline CDR1 and CDR2 sequences are SEHNR and FQNEAQ (reference sequence). Trimming removed 5 bases from V and 1 base from J; junction bases left unmatched: 8. CDR3 nucleotide sequence: TGTGCCAGCAGCCTTTACAGGGGAGCGAGCAATCAGCCCCAGCATTTT. Translated, it gives CASSLYRGASNQPQHF.

The V gene is TRBV28, the J gene TRBJ1-1, with TRBD1 as a possible D gene (6 bases). CDR1 and CDR2 (germline): MDHEN, SYDVKM. With 1 base removed from V and 4 bases from J, the gap between germline ends came to 13 bases. CDR3 length: 15 amino acids. Here the CDR3 reads CASSLLGGPGTEAFF. The CDR3 DNA sequence: TGTGCCAGCAGTTTATTGGGGGGGCCGGGCACTGAAGCTTTCTTT. Supplemented by reference TRBV28 and TRBJ1-1, the full variable domain reads DVKVTQSSRYLVKRTGEKVFLECVQDMDHENMFWYRQDPGLGLRLIYFSYDVKMKEKGDIPEGYSVSREKKERFSLILESASTNQTSMYLCASSLLGGPGTEAFFGQGTRLTVV.

This clone appeared a single time. The J gene is TRBJ2-7, the V gene TRBV27, with a weak D call TRBD2 (6 bases). The germline gives CDR1 MNHEY, CDR2 SMNVEV (reference sequence). This CDR3 has 15 residues. V was pared by 6 bases and J by 1 base, with 16 bases between. The chain's CDR3 is CASSLTGLPSYEQYF. CDR3 bases: TGTGCCAGCAGCCTAACGGGACTCCCGTCCTACGAGCAGTACTTC.